This T cell receptor (beta chain) was captured in a study of a mutant IDH1 vaccine in newly diagnosed glioma. The study's findings and limits: Immune responses arising from the vaccine appeared in about 92% of patients.

The time point is: week 5, during vaccination. A 20-mer mutant IDH1 peptide at 300 ug was injected subcutaneously with topical imiquimod. New WHO grade 3 or 4 IDH1-mutant, ATRX-lost astrocytomas were present in all donors. Of note for this clone: The antigen remains undetermined.

The CDR3 consists of 14 residues. CDR1 is SGHRS, CDR2 YFSETQ, per germline. Germline trimming cut 4 bases from V and 6 bases from J; bases unmatched to any gene: 4. TCRdb's table, derived via immunoSEQ multiplex PCR, lists solely in-frame clones and lacks some. The table shows about 27,000 clones, with approximately 80% occurring only once. The rearrangement joins TRBV5-1 to TRBJ1-6; 7 bases map to TRBD1. Sequenced here: PBMCs, sampled from a glioma patient whose treatment included an IDH1 peptide vaccine. The receptor's source is a man in his forties or fifties with glioma. Some clones in this sample may be carry-over from other donors' samples. CDR3 amino acids: CASSLTGINSPLHF. The CDR3 coding sequence is TGCGCCAGCAGCCTGACAGGGATTAATTCACCCCTCCACTTT.